A single sample is the source of the 16 T cell receptor beta chains below, sequenced in a study of naive and memory T cell subsets. The beta constant-region primer was an equimolar mix of two oligonucleotides covering TRBC1 and TRBC2. Nested alpha and beta constant-region primers with the SP2 primer drove four PCR rounds on ligated cDNA. MiXCR was run by TCRdb on the UMI-ligation and nested PCR reads, yielding one entry per CDR3 protein. Of 6,500 to 9,500 distinct CDR3 sequences listed, 25% to 35% were seen once; the top ten hold 50% to 60%. The sequenced sample was CD8+ TEMRA cells from blood. Sample subset: effector memory re-expressing CD45RA, CD45RA+ CD27-. Receptors were obtained from a human donor in good health.

The chain employs TRBV5-6 and TRBJ1-1; D unresolved. Germline V gene lookup returns CDR1 SGHDT and CDR2 YYEEEE. Trimming took 2 bases from V and 0 from J, leaving 5 bases between them. The CDR3 has 13 amino acids. The CDR3 region is CASSLTVNTEAFF. The CDR3 nucleotides are TGTGCCAGCAGCTTAACCGTGAACACTGAAGCTTTCTTT.

CDR3 nucleotide sequence: TGTGCCACCAGTGATGGAGGAGGGGAGCTGTTTTTT. Translation gives CATSDGGGELFF. The gene calls are TRBV24-1 and TRBJ2-2, with a possible D match to TRBD2 (5 bases). CDR1 and CDR2 from the germline V gene are KGHDR and SFDVKD. There are 12 residues in the CDR3. V was cut by 3 bases and J by 8 bases, with 6 bases left in between.

This clonotype appeared a few times. The chain uses TRBV3-1 and TRBJ2-3, with D hard to call. Germline V lookup: CDR1 LGHDT, CDR2 YNNKEL (reference sequence). V was clipped by 1 base and J by 2 bases, with 4 bases between them. The CDR3 consists of 13 residues. The DNA for the CDR3 is TGTGCCAGCAGCCAAGTGGACACAGATACGCAGTATTTT. It yields the protein CASSQVDTDTQYF.

The CDR3 DNA reads as TGCGCCAGCAGCCAGCAACAGGGGGCTCTCGGAGATACGCAGTATTTT. This translates into CASSQQQGALGDTQYF. The gene calls are TRBV4-3 and TRBJ2-3; 9 bases agree with TRBD1. CDR3 size: 16 residues. V was clipped by 3 bases and J by 5 bases; unmatched bases: 9. The germline CDR1 and CDR2 sequences are LGHNA and YSLEER.

The V and J genes are TRBV7-9 and TRBJ1-1, with D possibly being TRBD1 (5 bases). The CDR3 totals 13 residues. From germline, CDR1 is SEHNR and CDR2 FQNEAQ (reference sequence). V was clipped by 7 bases and J by 4 bases, with 13 bases between them. Here the CDR3 DNA reads TGTGCCAGCACCAGGGCGACGGGCACTGAAGCTTTCTTT. It encodes CASTRATGTEAFF.

This clonotype came up once. The rearrangement joins TRBV5-1 to TRBJ2-1, with 7 bases aligning to TRBD2. This CDR3 has 16 amino acids. The germline gives CDR1 SGHRS, CDR2 YFSETQ. V shed 4 bases and J 6 bases; nucleotides not matched to a gene: 13. The CDR3 is CASSQTGTTKSNEQFF. The CDR3, as DNA: TGCGCCAGCAGCCAGACCGGGACTACCAAAAGCAATGAGCAGTTCTTC. Full variable domain (remainder filled in from reference TRBV5-1 and TRBJ2-1): KAGVTQTPRYLIKTRGQQVTLSCSPISGHRSVSWYQQTPGQGLQFLFEYFSETQRNKGNFPGRFSGRQFSNSRSEMNVSTLELGDSALYLCASSQTGTTKSNEQFFGPGTRLTVL.

This clonotype was counted a few times. The chain employs TRBV4-3 and TRBJ2-7; D perhaps matches TRBD2 (6 bases). This CDR3 contains 14 residues. Trimming cost V 4 bases and J 4 bases, with 14 bases left between them. The V gene's germline CDR1 is LGHNA and CDR2 YSLEER. Here the CDR3 reads CASSPGGSGYEQYF. CDR3 nucleotide sequence: TGCGCCAGCAGCCCTGGGGGGTCTGGGTACGAGCAGTACTTC.

This chain uses TRBV3-1 with TRBJ1-4; D gene unclear. The ends were cut back, 0 bases at V and 8 bases at J, with 13 bases in the middle. Germline V lookup: CDR1 LGHDT, CDR2 YNNKEL (reference sequence). The CDR3 extends over 15 amino acids. The CDR3 DNA is TGTGCCAGCAGCCAAGAGGACTCCCGAGCAGAAAAACTGTTTTTT. It codes for CASSQEDSRAEKLFF. Supplemented by reference TRBV3-1 and TRBJ1-4, the full variable domain reads DTAVSQTPKYLVTQMGNDKSIKCEQNLGHDTMYWYKQDSKKFLKIMFSYNNKELIINETVPNRFSPKSPDKAHLNLHINSLELGDSAVYFCASSQEDSRAEKLFFGSGTQLSVL.

This clonotype showed up just a few times. This rearrangement joins TRBV29-1 to TRBJ2-1; the match to TRBD2 covers 10 bases. The germline V gene encodes CDR1 SQVTM and CDR2 ANQGSEA. CDR3 size: 17 residues. V was clipped by 4 bases and J by 4 bases; unmatched bases: 13. The CDR3 sequence is CSVAFNPAGGAYNEQFF. DNA of the CDR3: TGCAGCGTTGCATTTAACCCAGCGGGAGGGGCGTACAATGAGCAGTTCTTC.

This clonotype has just a few counts. The chain is built from TRBV24-1 and TRBJ2-7, with 8 positions matching TRBD1. The trim removed 4 bases at V and 0 bases at J, leaving 7 bases unmatched. The CDR3 runs to 16 residues. Looked up from germline, CDR1 is KGHDR and CDR2 is SFDVKD. The CDR3 nucleotides are TGTGCCACCAGTGACTCCCGGGACAGGAGCTCCTACGAGCAGTACTTC. It is translated as CATSDSRDRSSYEQYF.

This clonotype occurred a few times. The chain couples TRBV3-1 to TRBJ2-7; maybe TRBD2 (6 bases). V lost 1 base, J lost 5 bases, and 6 bases lay in between. CDR1 is LGHDT and CDR2 is YNNKEL in the germline V gene (reference sequence). The CDR3 is 12 amino acids. The CDR3 nucleotides are TGTGCCAGCAGCCAAGGGGGGGACGAGCAGTACTTC. Translation gives CASSQGGDEQYF.

V usage is TRBV6-6 and J usage is TRBJ1-5, with unresolved D. Trimming left V 3 bases short and J 3 bases short, with 12 bases between. The CDR3 has 15 amino acids. Germline V gene data show CDR1 as MNHNY and CDR2 as SVGAGI (reference sequence). The CDR3 region has the DNA TGTGCCAGCAGTTATTTGTCCAGCGTCAATCAGCCCCAGCATTTT. It codes for CASSYLSSVNQPQHF.

This clonotype was picked up one time. V is TRBV3-1 and J is TRBJ2-3; 12 bases fit TRBD2. Germline-derived CDR1 and CDR2 are LGHDT and YNNKEL (reference sequence). V was clipped by 1 base and J by 0 bases; unmatched bases: 2. CDR3 length: 17 amino acids. CDR3 residues: CASSQGTSGTSTDTQYF. CDR3 DNA: TGTGCCAGCAGCCAAGGGACTAGCGGGACCAGCACAGATACGCAGTATTTT.

This clonotype was seen more than once but under ten times. This sequence joins TRBV7-8 and TRBJ1-1; D is unresolved. Germline V gene lookup returns CDR1 SGHVS and CDR2 FQNEAQ. The CDR3 is made up of 18 amino acids. Trimming cost V 0 bases and J 1 base, with 18 bases left between them. In nucleotides, the CDR3 is TGTGCCAGCAGCTTAGCGTATTGGGGAGACCGGCCGAACACTGAAGCTTTCTTT. It codes for CASSLAYWGDRPNTEAFF.

This clonotype appeared many times. One base away lies a much larger clone, so this may be a sequencing read error. The rearrangement uses TRBV28 and TRBJ1-1; no reliable D call. The germline V and J ends were trimmed by 1 base and 1 base, with 7 bases remaining between them. CDR1 and CDR2 (germline): MDHEN, SYDVKM. The CDR3 has 14 amino acids. This CDR3 reads CASSLFTWNTEAFF. DNA of the CDR3: TGTGCCAGCAGTTTATTCACCTGGAACACTGAAGCTTTCTTT.

Judged by abundance, this clonotype is medium-sized. The chain links TRBV20-1 to TRBJ2-1; D is unclear. Germline CDR1 is DFQATT and CDR2 is SNEGSKA (reference sequence). The V and J ends lost 0 bases and 6 bases respectively, with 3 bases between them. The CDR3 sequence is 11 residues long. The CDR3 here is CSARDTNEQFF. In DNA, the CDR3 is TGCAGTGCTAGAGATACCAATGAGCAGTTCTTC.